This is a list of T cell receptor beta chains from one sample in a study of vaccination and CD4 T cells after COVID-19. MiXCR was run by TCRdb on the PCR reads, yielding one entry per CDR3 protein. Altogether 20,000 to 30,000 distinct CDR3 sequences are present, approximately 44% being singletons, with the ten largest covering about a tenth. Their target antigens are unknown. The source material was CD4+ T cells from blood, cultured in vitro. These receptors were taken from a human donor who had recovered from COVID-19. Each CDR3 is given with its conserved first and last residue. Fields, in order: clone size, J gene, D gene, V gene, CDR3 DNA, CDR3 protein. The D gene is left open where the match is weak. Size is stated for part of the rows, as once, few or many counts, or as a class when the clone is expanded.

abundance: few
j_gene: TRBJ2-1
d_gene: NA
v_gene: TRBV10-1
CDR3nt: TGCGCCAGCAGCCCGGGGGGCCCCTACAATGAGCAGTTCTTC
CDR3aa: CASSPGGPYNEQFF

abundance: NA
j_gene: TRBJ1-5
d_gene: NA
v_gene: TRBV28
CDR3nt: TGTGCCAGCAGGATTCCAAATCAGCCCCAGCATTTT
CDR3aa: CASRIPNQPQHF

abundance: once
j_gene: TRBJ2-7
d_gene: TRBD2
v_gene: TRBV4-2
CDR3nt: TGTGCCAGCAGCCAAGTTGGACTAGCGGGAGCCAAGGCCCCTAGAGAGCAGTACTTC
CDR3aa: CASSQVGLAGAKAPREQYF

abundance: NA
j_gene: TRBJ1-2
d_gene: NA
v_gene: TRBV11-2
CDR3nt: TGTGCCAGCAGCGGAACACGCTCGGGGGGCTACACCTTC
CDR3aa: CASSGTRSGGYTF

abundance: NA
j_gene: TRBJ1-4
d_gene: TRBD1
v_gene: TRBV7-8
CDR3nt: TGTGCCAGCAGCTTAGATGGGACAGGGACTAATGAAAAACTGTTTTTT
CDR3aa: CASSLDGTGTNEKLFF

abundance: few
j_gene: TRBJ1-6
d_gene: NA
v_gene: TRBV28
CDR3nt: TGTGCCAGCAGTCGTCAGTCCTCGGGGAATTCACCCCTCCACTTT
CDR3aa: CASSRQSSGNSPLHF

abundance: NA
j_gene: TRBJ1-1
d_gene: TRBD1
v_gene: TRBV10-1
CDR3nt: TGCGCCAGCAGGGGACAGTCGAACACTGAAGCTTTCTTT
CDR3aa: CASRGQSNTEAFF

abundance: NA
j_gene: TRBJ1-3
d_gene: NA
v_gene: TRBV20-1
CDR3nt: TGCAGTGCTAGCCCCGACTCCCACCTCCCTGGAAACACCATATATTTT
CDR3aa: CSASPDSHLPGNTIYF

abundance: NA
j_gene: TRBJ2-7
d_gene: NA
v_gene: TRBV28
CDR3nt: TGTGCCAGCAGTCCCCCTGGGGGCAACTACGAGCAGTACTTC
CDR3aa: CASSPPGGNYEQYF

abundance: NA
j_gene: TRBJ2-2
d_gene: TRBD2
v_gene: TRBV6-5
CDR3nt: TGTGCCAGCAGTTATAGAGGGACTAGCGGGGGGTTTTATAGCACCGGGGAGCTGTTTTTT
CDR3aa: CASSYRGTSGGFYSTGELFF

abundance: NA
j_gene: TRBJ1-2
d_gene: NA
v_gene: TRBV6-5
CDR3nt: TGTGCCAGCAGTTACTCGAGGGGGAACTATGGCTACACCTTC
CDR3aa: CASSYSRGNYGYTF

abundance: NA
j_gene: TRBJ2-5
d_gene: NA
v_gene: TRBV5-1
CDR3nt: TGCGCCAGCAGCCTCGGGACGGACCAAGAGACCCAGTACTTC
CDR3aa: CASSLGTDQETQYF

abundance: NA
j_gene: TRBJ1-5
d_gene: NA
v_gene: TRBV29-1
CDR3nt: TGCAGCGTTGAAGATTATAGGGGCCCGTGGGATAGCAATCAGCCCCAGCATTTT
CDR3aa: CSVEDYRGPWDSNQPQHF

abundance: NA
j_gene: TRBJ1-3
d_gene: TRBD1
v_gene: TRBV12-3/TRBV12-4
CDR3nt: TGTGCCAGCAGTCGACAGGGCCTCTCTGGAAACACCATATATTTT
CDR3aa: CASSRQGLSGNTIYF

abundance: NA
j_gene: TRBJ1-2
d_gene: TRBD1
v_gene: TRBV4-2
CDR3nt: TGTGCCAGCAGCCTCCAGGGACAGGGCTATGACTATGGCTACACCTTC
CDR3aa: CASSLQGQGYDYGYTF

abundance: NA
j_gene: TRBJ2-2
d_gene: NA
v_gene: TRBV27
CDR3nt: TGTGCCAGCAGACGTACAGGGACATACACCGGGGAGCTGTTTTTT
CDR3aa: CASRRTGTYTGELFF

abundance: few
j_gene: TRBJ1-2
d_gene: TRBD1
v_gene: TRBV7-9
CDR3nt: TGTGCCAGCTTCCCGGCACAGGGGGGCTATGGCTACACCTTC
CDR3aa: CASFPAQGGYGYTF

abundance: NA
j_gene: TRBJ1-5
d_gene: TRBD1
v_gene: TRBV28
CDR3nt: TGTGCCAGCAGGACTCTCCCCCAGGACAGGCGTTATAGCAATCAGCCCCAGCATTTT
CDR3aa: CASRTLPQDRRYSNQPQHF

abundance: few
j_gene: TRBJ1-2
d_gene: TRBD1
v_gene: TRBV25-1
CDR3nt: TGTGCCAGCAGTTCGGACAGGGGCTATGGCTACACCTTC
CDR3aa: CASSSDRGYGYTF

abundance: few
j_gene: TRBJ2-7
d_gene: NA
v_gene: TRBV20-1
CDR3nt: TGCAGTGCAGCCTTAGGACTACGCCTCAAGTACTTC
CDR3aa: CSAALGLRLKYF

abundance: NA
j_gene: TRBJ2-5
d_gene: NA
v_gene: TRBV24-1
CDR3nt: TGTGCCACCGGGGCCCGGGGCAAAGAGACCCAGTACTTC
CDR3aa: CATGARGKETQYF

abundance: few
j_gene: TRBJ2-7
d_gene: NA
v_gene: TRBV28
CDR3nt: TGTGCCAGCAGTTCAAATGAGCAGTACTTC
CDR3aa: CASSSNEQYF

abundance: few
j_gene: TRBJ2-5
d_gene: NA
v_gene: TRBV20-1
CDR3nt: TGCAGTGCTAGAGATGTTCGACGGAACCAAGAGACCCAGTACTTC
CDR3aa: CSARDVRRNQETQYF

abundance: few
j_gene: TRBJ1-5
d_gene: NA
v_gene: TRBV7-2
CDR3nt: TGTGCCAGCAGCGGGGGGGTGGGGTTCCATCAGCCCCAGCATTTT
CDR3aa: CASSGGVGFHQPQHF

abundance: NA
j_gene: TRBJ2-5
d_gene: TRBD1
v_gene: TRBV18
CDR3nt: TGTGCCAGCTCACCTGACAGGGCAGAGACCCAGTACTTC
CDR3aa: CASSPDRAETQYF

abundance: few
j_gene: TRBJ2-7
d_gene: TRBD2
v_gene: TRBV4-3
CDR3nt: TGCGCCAGCAGCCCGGGACTAGCGGGAATTAAGTACTTC
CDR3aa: CASSPGLAGIKYF

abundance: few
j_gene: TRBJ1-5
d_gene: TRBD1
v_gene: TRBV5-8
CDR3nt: TGTGCCAGCAGCTCGGGACAGGGTAGGGTCGGCAATCAGCCCCAGCATTTT
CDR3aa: CASSSGQGRVGNQPQHF

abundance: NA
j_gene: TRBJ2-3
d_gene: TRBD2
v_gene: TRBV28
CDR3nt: TGTGCCAGCAGCTTCGCCACTAGCGGGAGATCAGATACGCAGTATTTT
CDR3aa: CASSFATSGRSDTQYF

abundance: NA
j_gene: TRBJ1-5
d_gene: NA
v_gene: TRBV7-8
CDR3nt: TGTGCCAGCAGCTTAGGGTATAGCAATCAGCCCCAGCATTTT
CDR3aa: CASSLGYSNQPQHF

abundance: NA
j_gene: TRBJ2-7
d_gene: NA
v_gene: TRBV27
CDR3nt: TGTGCCAGCAGTTTAAAGGGGAAACCGCCCTACGAGCAGTACTTC
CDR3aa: CASSLKGKPPYEQYF